This note documents a single TCR beta chain sequence. The PCR had 60 Vbeta and 13 Jbeta primers. TCRdb's table, derived via immunoSEQ multiplex PCR, lists solely in-frame clones and lacks some. The table has 150,000 to 200,000 clones, 75% seen once. Unrecorded immune exposures were likely, despite nominal health at sampling. The data were obtained in a study of cytomegalovirus exposure and HLA in healthy donors. Trimming removed 5 bases at V and 0 bases at J, with 8 bases between. The CDR3 totals 15 residues. Germline V lookup: CDR1 SGHTA, CDR2 FQGNSA. The sequenced material came from PBMCs. This TCR was recovered from a woman in her thirties or forties in good health and CMV-seropositive. V is TRBV7-2 and J is TRBJ2-6; D unresolved. In DNA form, the CDR3 reads TGTGCCAGCAGCCCCCCCGGCTCTGGGGCCAACGTCCTGACTTTC. It encodes CASSPPGSGANVLTF.